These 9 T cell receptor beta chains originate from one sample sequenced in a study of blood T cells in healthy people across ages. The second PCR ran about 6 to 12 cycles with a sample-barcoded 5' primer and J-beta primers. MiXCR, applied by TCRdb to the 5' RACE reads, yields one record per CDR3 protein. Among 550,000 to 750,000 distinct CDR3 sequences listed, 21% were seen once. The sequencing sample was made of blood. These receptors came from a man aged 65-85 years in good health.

The CDR3 DNA follows: TGTGCCAGCTCACAGTTCTGGCGGGAGAATGATGAGCAGTTCTTC. Its protein product is CASSQFWRENDEQFF. The chain couples TRBV18 to TRBJ2-1; TRBD2 agrees at 7 bases. The germline CDR1 and CDR2 sequences are KGHSH and LQKENI. The CDR3 contains 15 residues. The trim removed 4 bases at V and 8 bases at J, leaving 11 bases unmatched.

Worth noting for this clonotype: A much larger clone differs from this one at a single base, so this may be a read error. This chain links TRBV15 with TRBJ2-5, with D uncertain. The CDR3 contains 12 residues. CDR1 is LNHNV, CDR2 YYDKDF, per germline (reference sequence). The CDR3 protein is CAASRDQETQYF. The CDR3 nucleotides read TGTGCCGCCAGCAGAGATCAAGAGACCCAGTACTTC.

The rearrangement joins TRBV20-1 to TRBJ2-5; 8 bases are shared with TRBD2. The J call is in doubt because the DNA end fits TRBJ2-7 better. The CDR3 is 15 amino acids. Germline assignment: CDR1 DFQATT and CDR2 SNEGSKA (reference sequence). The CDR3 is CSARDSAGAGYEQYF. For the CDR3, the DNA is TGCAGTGCTAGAGATTCAGCGGGGGCAGGGTACGAGCAGTACTTC.

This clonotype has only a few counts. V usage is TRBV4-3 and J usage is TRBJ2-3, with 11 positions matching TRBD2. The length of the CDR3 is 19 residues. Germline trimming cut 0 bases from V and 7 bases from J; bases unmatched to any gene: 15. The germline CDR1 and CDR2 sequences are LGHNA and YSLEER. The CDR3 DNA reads TGCGCCAGCAGCCAAGATCGGGGGACTAGCGGTTCGTACAGGAATACGCAGTATTTT. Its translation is CASSQDRGTSGSYRNTQYF.

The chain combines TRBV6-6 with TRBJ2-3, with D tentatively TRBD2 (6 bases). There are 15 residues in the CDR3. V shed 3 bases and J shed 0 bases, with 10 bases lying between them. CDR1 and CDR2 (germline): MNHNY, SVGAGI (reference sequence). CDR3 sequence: CASSYSGVSTDTQYF. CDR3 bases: TGTGCCAGCAGTTATAGCGGAGTTAGCACAGATACGCAGTATTTT.

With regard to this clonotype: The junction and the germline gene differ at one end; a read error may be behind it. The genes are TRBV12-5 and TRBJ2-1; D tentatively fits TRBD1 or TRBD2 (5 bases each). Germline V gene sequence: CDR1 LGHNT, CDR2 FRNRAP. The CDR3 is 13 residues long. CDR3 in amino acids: CASGTPGPRSLYF. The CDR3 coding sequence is TGTGCTAGTGGTACTCCGGGACCCCGATCGTTGTACTTC.

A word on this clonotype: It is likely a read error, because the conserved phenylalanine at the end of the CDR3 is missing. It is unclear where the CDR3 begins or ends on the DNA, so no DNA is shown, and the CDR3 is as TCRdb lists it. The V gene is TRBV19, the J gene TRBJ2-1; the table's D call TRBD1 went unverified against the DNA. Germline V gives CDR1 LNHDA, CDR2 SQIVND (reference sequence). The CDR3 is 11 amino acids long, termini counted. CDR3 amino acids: CASSRGYERFL.

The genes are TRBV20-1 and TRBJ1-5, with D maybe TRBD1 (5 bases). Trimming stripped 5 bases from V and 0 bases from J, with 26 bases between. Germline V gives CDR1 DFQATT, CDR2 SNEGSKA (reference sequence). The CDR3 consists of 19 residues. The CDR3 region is CSAAPGPREEGNSNQPQHF. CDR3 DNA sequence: TGCAGTGCTGCGCCGGGACCTAGGGAGGAGGGGAATAGCAATCAGCCCCAGCATTTT.

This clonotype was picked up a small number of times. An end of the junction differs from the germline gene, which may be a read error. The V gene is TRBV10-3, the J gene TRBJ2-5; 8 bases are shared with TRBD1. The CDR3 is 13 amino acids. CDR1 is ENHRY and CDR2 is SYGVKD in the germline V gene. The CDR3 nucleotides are TGTGCCATCAGTTCGACAGGGGTCCCCGAGCAGTGCTTC. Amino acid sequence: CAISSTGVPEQCF.